Listed below are T cell receptor beta chains from one sample, sequenced in a study of T-cell reconstitution after alpha-beta-depleted transplantation in children. TCRdb reprocessed the PCR reads via MiXCR and lists one record per CDR3 protein. The sample includes 450,000 to 550,000 distinct CDR3 sequences, roughly 11% of them seen just once. The sample here was PBMCs, mostly from graft donor cells, taken 180 days after TCRalphabeta/CD19-depleted stem cell transplant. The receptors originated from a female patient aged 2-9 years who had a stem cell transplant for aplastic anemia, so the T cells may come from the graft donor. Both conserved end residues are part of each CDR3. A D gene is named only where the DNA matches it firmly. Size is omitted from some rows. Given values are once, few, many or a class for expanded clones.

clone_size | j_call | d_call | v_call | cdr3_aa | cdr3_nt
- | TRBJ1-2 | TRBD1 | TRBV5-1 | CASSYTGQGHGGYGYTF | TGCGCCAGCAGCTATACAGGACAGGGGCATGGCGGCTATGGCTACACCTTC
many | TRBJ2-5 | - | TRBV12-3/TRBV12-4 | CASSHGEETQYF | TGTGCCAGCAGTCATGGGGAGGAGACCCAGTACTTC
many | TRBJ2-7 | TRBD2 | TRBV9 | CASSVAYAGVYEQYF | TGTGCCAGCAGCGTAGCCTATGCGGGGGTCTACGAGCAGTACTTC
few | TRBJ1-1 | TRBD1 | TRBV19 | CASSFAQGALGAFF | TGTGCCAGTAGTTTCGCCCAGGGGGCGCTCGGGGCTTTCTTT
- | TRBJ2-1 | - | TRBV7-9 | CASSGTKWDNEQFF | TGTGCCAGCAGCGGGACAAAATGGGACAATGAGCAGTTCTTC
few | TRBJ2-6 | - | TRBV6-5 | CASSYDPGGGANVLTF | TGTGCCAGCAGTTACGATCCGGGTGGCGGGGCCAACGTCCTGACTTTC
few | TRBJ2-1 | - | TRBV30 | CAWSVRYGDNEQFF | TGTGCCTGGAGTGTAAGGTACGGAGACAATGAGCAGTTCTTC
few | TRBJ1-2 | - | TRBV12-3/TRBV12-4 | CASSLSNYGYTF | TGTGCCAGCAGTTTAAGTAACTATGGCTACACCTTC
few | TRBJ2-7 | TRBD2 | TRBV12-3/TRBV12-4 | CASSTSGGAYEQYF | TGTGCCAGCAGTACCTCGGGGGGGGCCTACGAGCAGTACTTC
few | TRBJ2-2 | TRBD2 | TRBV5-1 | CASSLALAGGPSTGELFF | TGCGCCAGCAGCTTGGCGCTAGCGGGAGGGCCGAGCACCGGGGAGCTGTTTTTT
few | TRBJ2-1 | - | TRBV14 | CASSQFVSSYNEQFF | TGTGCCAGCAGCCAATTCGTTAGCTCCTACAATGAGCAGTTCTTC
- | TRBJ2-1 | TRBD2 | TRBV20-1 | CSASRPRLAGAGEQFF | TGCAGTGCTAGCAGACCCAGACTAGCGGGAGCAGGTGAGCAGTTCTTC
- | TRBJ2-7 | TRBD2 | TRBV6-2/TRBV6-3 | CASGLAASYEQYF | TGTGCCTCCGGACTAGCGGCCTCCTACGAGCAGTACTTC
- | TRBJ1-2 | - | TRBV15 | CATSRWGSANYGYTF | TGTGCCACCAGCAGATGGGGCAGCGCTAACTATGGCTACACCTTC
few | TRBJ2-1 | TRBD2 | TRBV28 | CASSLRGRGKNEQFF | TGTGCCAGCAGCCTACGGGGGAGGGGTAAGAATGAGCAGTTCTTC
- | TRBJ2-5 | TRBD2 | TRBV5-1 | CASSSQWTSGPSETQYF | TGCGCCAGCAGCTCCCAGTGGACTAGCGGTCCTTCCGAGACCCAGTACTTC
few | TRBJ2-3 | - | TRBV7-2 | CASSQIMRGASTDTQYF | TGTGCCAGCAGCCAAATTATGAGGGGTGCGAGCACAGATACGCAGTATTTT
- | TRBJ2-5 | - | TRBV5-6 | CASSVGVGETQYF | TGTGCCAGCAGCGTGGGAGTGGGAGAGACCCAGTACTTC
- | TRBJ2-5 | TRBD2 | TRBV2 | CASNPKSGREETQYF | TGTGCCAGCAATCCCAAGAGCGGGAGGGAGGAGACCCAGTACTTC
- | TRBJ2-1 | TRBD2 | TRBV7-2 | CASSLPGQRGLAGDSSYNEQFF | TGTGCCAGCAGCTTACCGGGACAACGGGGACTAGCGGGAGACTCTTCCTACAATGAGCAGTTCTTC
few | TRBJ2-7 | - | TRBV29-1 | CSVEGGRSYEQYF | TGCAGCGTTGAAGGGGGGCGCTCCTACGAGCAGTACTTC
few | TRBJ2-1 | - | TRBV24-1 | CATSDLGGGSYNEQFF | TGTGCCACCAGTGATTTGGGGGGGGGCAGCTACAATGAGCAGTTCTTC
few | TRBJ1-1 | - | TRBV7-2 | CASSLTGGLMNTEAFF | TGTGCCAGCAGCCTTACGGGGGGGCTTATGAACACTGAAGCTTTCTTT
- | TRBJ2-5 | - | TRBV7-2 | CASSLVGPLGETQYF | TGTGCCAGCAGCTTAGTTGGGCCCCTTGGAGAGACCCAGTACTTC
few | TRBJ1-3 | TRBD1 | TRBV20-1 | CSAYDRATIYF | TGCAGTGCGTACGACAGGGCCACCATATATTTT
- | TRBJ2-7 | - | TRBV5-4 | CASSPFKDEQYF | TGTGCCAGCAGCCCCTTCAAGGACGAGCAGTACTTC
few | TRBJ2-5 | - | TRBV28 | CASSSILTQYF | TGTGCCAGCAGTTCCATATTGACCCAGTACTTC
few | TRBJ2-5 | - | TRBV30 | CAWSPRGAETQYF | TGTGCCTGGAGTCCCCGAGGGGCGGAGACCCAGTACTTC
few | TRBJ2-1 | TRBD2 | TRBV7-2 | CASTFRRGSHNEQFF | TGTGCCAGCACCTTCCGGCGGGGGAGTCACAATGAGCAGTTCTTC
few | TRBJ2-1 | TRBD1 | TRBV12-3/TRBV12-4 | CASSLGDRILNEQFF | TGTGCCAGCAGTTTAGGGGACAGGATCCTCAATGAGCAGTTCTTC
- | TRBJ2-5 | TRBD1 | TRBV7-2 | CASRQPGQGAKETQYF | TGTGCCAGCAGGCAGCCGGGACAGGGGGCTAAAGAGACCCAGTACTTC
few | TRBJ1-1 | - | TRBV5-1 | CASSFSGNLNTEAFF | TGCGCCAGCAGCTTCTCGGGAAACTTGAACACTGAAGCTTTCTTT
- | TRBJ2-3 | - | TRBV3-1 | CASSQGCGCSTGRNTDTQYF | TGTGCCAGCAGCCAAGGATGCGGTTGCAGCACAGGGAGGAATACAGATACGCAGTATTTT
- | TRBJ2-5 | - | TRBV7-2 | CASSPRPPTGTQHF | TGTGCCAGCAGCCCCAGACCCCCAACGGGGACCCAGCACTTC
- | TRBJ1-2 | - | TRBV6-1 | CASSLHESGMGYTF | TGTGCCAGCAGTCTCCATGAGTCAGGGATGGGCTACACCTTC
few | TRBJ1-1 | - | TRBV12-5 | CASGSFSNWNKKRFATEAFF | TGTGCTAGTGGCTCCTTTTCGAATTGGAACAAGAAACGGTTTGCCACTGAAGCTTTCTTT
- | TRBJ2-3 | - | TRBV27 | CASSLLTRTDTQYF | TGTGCCAGCAGTTTACTGACTCGCACAGATACGCAGTATTTT
- | TRBJ2-1 | TRBD1 | TRBV4-3 | CASSLSWTGSLNEQFF | TGCGCCAGCAGCCTATCGTGGACAGGGTCTCTCAATGAGCAGTTCTTC
few | TRBJ2-7 | - | TRBV30 | CAWAPLLAGSYEQYF | TGTGCCTGGGCCCCTCTACTAGCTGGGTCCTACGAGCAGTACTTC
- | TRBJ1-1 | - | TRBV10-3 | CAISSGTPNTEAFF | TGTGCCATCAGCTCCGGGACACCCAACACTGAAGCTTTCTTT
few | TRBJ2-7 | TRBD1 | TRBV9 | CASSGDRVQYF | TGTGCCAGCAGCGGCGACAGGGTGCAGTACTTC
many | TRBJ2-1 | - | TRBV12-3/TRBV12-4 | CASSPPPGDEQFF | TGTGCCAGCAGTCCCCCCCCGGGGGATGAGCAGTTCTTC
few | TRBJ1-3 | - | TRBV28 | CASSLSEFSSGNTIYF | TGTGCCAGCAGTTTATCGGAATTCAGCTCTGGAAACACCATATATTTT
few | TRBJ1-5 | TRBD1 | TRBV4-3 | CASSQDRQGGQPQHF | TGCGCCAGCAGCCAAGACAGACAGGGCGGGCAGCCCCAGCATTTT
few | TRBJ1-4 | - | TRBV7-9 | CASSPGTPVPEREKLFF | TGTGCCAGCAGCCCCGGGACCCCCGTCCCCGAACGGGAAAAACTGTTTTTT
- | TRBJ2-7 | TRBD2 | TRBV27 | CATKLSGSYEQYF | TGTGCCACCAAACTTAGCGGGTCCTACGAGCAGTACTTC
- | TRBJ2-1 | TRBD2 | TRBV7-9 | CASSSGLAGGPNDQFF | TGTGCCAGCAGCTCTGGACTAGCGGGGGGGCCGAATGACCAGTTCTTC
- | TRBJ1-6 | - | TRBV4-3 | CASSQLVPGRDNSPLHF | TGCGCCAGCAGCCAGCTCGTCCCAGGACGGGATAATTCACCCCTCCACTTT
- | TRBJ2-3 | - | TRBV11-1 | CASSLKSSGFASTDTQYF | TGTGCCAGCAGCTTAAAGTCTTCCGGCTTCGCTAGCACAGATACGCAGTATTTT
- | TRBJ2-5 | TRBD2 | TRBV6-5 | CASSYLGRAGVVETQYF | TGTGCCAGCAGTTACCTTGGGAGGGCGGGAGTGGTGGAGACCCAGTACTTC
many | TRBJ2-1 | TRBD1 | TRBV11-3 | CASSHSRDREYNEQFF | TGTGCCAGCAGTCATTCCCGGGACAGGGAATACAATGAGCAGTTCTTC